This T cell receptor beta chain emerged from a study of CD4 T cells in relation to SARS-CoV-2 and coronaviruses. Germline V gives CDR1 MNHEY, CDR2 SVGAGI. The CDR3 extends over 13 amino acids. The V end was cut by 2 bases, the J end by 11 bases, with 15 bases between. Unexposed donor CD4+ T cells date from 2011-2018, before the COVID-19 pandemic. Isolation of CD4+ T cells took place after about 9 days in culture. To note about this clone: Antigen unknown.

Here immunoSEQ multiplex PCR was the method, and the copy in TCRdb shows in-frame clones only, minus some. The data hold approximately 20,000 clones, with 81% observed a single time. What was sequenced was CD4+ T cells from PBMCs, cultured in vitro. The chain employs TRBV6-5 and TRBJ1-1; D gene ambiguous. The sequence derives from a human donor in good health. The CDR3 here is CASSYGRGFEAFF. The CDR3 DNA reads as TGTGCCAGCAGTTACGGGCGAGGTTTTGAGGCTTTCTTT.